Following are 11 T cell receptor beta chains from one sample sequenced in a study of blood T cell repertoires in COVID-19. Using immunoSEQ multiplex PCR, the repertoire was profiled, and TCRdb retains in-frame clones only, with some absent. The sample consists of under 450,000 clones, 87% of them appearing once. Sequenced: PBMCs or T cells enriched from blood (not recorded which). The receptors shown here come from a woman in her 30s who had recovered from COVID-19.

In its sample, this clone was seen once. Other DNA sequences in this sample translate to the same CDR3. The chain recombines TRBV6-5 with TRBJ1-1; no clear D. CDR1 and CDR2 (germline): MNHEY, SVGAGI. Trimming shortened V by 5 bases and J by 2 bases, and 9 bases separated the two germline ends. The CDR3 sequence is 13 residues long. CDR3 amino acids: CASSRTVNTEAFF. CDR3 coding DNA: TGTGCCAGCAGTAGAACAGTTAACACTGAAGCTTTCTTT.

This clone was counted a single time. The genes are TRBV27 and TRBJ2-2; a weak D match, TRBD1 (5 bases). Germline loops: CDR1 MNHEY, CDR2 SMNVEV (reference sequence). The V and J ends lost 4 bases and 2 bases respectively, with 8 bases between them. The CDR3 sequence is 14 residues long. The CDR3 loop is CASSWGLNTGELFF. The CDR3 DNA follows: TGTGCCAGCAGTTGGGGCCTTAACACCGGGGAGCTGTTTTTT.

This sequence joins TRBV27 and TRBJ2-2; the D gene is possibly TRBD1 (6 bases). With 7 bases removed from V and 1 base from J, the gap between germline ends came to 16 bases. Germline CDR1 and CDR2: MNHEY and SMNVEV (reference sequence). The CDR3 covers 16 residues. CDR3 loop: CASTTAGTKNTGELFF. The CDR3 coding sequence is TGTGCCAGCACCACCGCAGGGACAAAGAACACCGGGGAGCTGTTTTTT.

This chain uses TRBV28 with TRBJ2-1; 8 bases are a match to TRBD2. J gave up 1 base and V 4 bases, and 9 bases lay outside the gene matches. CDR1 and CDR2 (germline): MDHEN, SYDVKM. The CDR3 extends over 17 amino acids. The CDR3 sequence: CASSSLRLAQSYNEQFF. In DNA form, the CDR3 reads TGTGCCAGCAGTTCGCTGCGACTAGCGCAATCCTACAATGAGCAGTTCTTC. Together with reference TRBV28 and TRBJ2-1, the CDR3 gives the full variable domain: DVKVTQSSRYLVKRTGEKVFLECVQDMDHENMFWYRQDPGLGLRLIYFSYDVKMKEKGDIPEGYSVSREKKERFSLILESASTNQTSMYLCASSSLRLAQSYNEQFFGPGTRLTVL.

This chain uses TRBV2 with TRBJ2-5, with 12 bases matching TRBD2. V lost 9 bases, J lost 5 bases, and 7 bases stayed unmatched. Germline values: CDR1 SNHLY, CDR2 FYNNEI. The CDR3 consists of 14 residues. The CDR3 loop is CASFSGTSGETQYF. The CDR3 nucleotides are TGTGCCAGTTTTTCCGGGACTAGCGGGGAGACCCAGTACTTC.

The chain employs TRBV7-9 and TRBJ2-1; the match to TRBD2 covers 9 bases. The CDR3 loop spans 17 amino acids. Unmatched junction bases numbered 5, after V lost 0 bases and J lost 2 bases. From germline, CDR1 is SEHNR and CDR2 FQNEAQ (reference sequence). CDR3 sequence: CASSLASSGNTYNEQFF. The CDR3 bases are TGTGCCAGCAGCTTAGCGTCTAGCGGGAACACCTACAATGAGCAGTTCTTC. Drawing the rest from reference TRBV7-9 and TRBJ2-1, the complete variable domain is DTGVSQNPRHKITKRGQNVTFRCDPISEHNRLYWYRQTLGQGPEFLTYFQNEAQLEKSRLLSDRFSAERPKGSFSTLEIQRTEQGDSAMYLCASSLASSGNTYNEQFFGPGTRLTVL.

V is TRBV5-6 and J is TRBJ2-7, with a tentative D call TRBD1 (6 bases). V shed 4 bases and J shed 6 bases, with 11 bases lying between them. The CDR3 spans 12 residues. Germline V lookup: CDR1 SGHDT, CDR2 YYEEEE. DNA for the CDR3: TGTGCCAGCAGCGGGGGCGCGGTCGAGCAGTACTTC. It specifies CASSGGAVEQYF.

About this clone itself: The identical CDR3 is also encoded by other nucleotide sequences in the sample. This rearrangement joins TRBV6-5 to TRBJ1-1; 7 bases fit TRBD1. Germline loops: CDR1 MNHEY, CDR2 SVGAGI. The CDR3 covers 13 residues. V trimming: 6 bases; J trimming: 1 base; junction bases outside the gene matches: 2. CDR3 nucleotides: TGTGCCAGCAGCTGGACAGGGAACACTGAAGCTTTCTTT. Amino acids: CASSWTGNTEAFF.

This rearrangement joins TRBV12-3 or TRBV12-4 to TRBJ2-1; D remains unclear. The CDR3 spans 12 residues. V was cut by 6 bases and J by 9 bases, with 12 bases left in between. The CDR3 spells CASSKETFEQFF. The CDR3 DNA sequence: TGTGCCAGCAGCAAGGAGACCTTTGAGCAGTTCTTC.

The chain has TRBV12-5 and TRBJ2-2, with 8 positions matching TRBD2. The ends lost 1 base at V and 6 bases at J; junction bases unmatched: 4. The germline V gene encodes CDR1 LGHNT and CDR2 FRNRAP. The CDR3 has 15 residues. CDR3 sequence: CASGLGDGGAGELFF. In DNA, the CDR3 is TGTGCTAGTGGTTTGGGTGACGGGGGGGCCGGGGAGCTGTTTTTT.

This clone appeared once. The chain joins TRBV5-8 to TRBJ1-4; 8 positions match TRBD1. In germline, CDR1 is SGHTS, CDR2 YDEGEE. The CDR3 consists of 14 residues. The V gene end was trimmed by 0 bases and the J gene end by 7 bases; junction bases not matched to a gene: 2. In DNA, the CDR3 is TGTGCCAGCAGCTTGGGACAGGGGTCTGAAAAACTGTTTTTT. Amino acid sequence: CASSLGQGSEKLFF.